These T cell receptor beta chains were read from a single sample in a study of cytomegalovirus exposure and HLA in healthy donors. Clones were sequenced by immunoSEQ multiplex PCR, and TCRdb holds only the in-frame ones, with some missing. The data show around 190,000 clones, with about 80% seen just once and about 0.5% held by the top ten. Material for sequencing was PBMCs. The receptor source for this set is a woman between 45 and 60 years old in good health and CMV-seronegative. Each CDR3 is given with its conserved first and last residue. The D gene is left open where the match is weak. Expanded clones get a size class; other rows say once, few or many, or leave the size out.

d_gene: TRBD1
v_gene: TRBV18
j_gene: TRBJ1-1
abundance: -
CDR3nt: TGTGCCAGCTCACCGGACAGGATGAACACTGAAGCTTTCTTT
CDR3aa: CASSPDRMNTEAFF

d_gene: TRBD2
v_gene: TRBV7-9
j_gene: TRBJ2-1
abundance: -
CDR3nt: TGTGCCAGCAGCTTATTGCGGGGGGGCCTCAATGAGCAGTTCTTC
CDR3aa: CASSLLRGGLNEQFF

d_gene: TRBD1
v_gene: TRBV30
j_gene: TRBJ1-1
abundance: few
CDR3nt: TGTGCCTGGAAGGGACAGGGGAGGGCTGAAGCTTTCTTT
CDR3aa: CAWKGQGRAEAFF

d_gene: TRBD2
v_gene: TRBV6-1
j_gene: TRBJ2-7
abundance: -
CDR3nt: TGTGCCAGCAGTGCAGGGAGCGGGAGGTCCTACGAGCAGTACTTC
CDR3aa: CASSAGSGRSYEQYF

d_gene: -
v_gene: TRBV6-1
j_gene: TRBJ1-1
abundance: -
CDR3nt: TGTGCCAGCAGAGGCGGGGGATACAAAGCTTTCTTT
CDR3aa: CASRGGGYKAFF

d_gene: -
v_gene: TRBV2
j_gene: TRBJ2-7
abundance: -
CDR3nt: TGTGCCAGCAGTGCCGGGACTCTATACTACGAGCAGTACTTC
CDR3aa: CASSAGTLYYEQYF

d_gene: -
v_gene: TRBV7-2
j_gene: TRBJ2-7
abundance: -
CDR3nt: TGTGCCAGCAGCTCCGCAGGGGCCACCTACGAGCAGTACTTC
CDR3aa: CASSSAGATYEQYF

d_gene: TRBD1
v_gene: TRBV19
j_gene: TRBJ2-5
abundance: -
CDR3nt: TGTGCCAGTAGTACTGGGACAGACCAAGAGACCCAGTACTTC
CDR3aa: CASSTGTDQETQYF

d_gene: TRBD1
v_gene: TRBV7-9
j_gene: TRBJ2-7
abundance: -
CDR3nt: TGTGCCAGCAGCCAAAACAAAGCCGGGACAGGGTCCGACTACGAGCAGTACTTC
CDR3aa: CASSQNKAGTGSDYEQYF

d_gene: TRBD2
v_gene: TRBV4-1
j_gene: TRBJ2-1
abundance: -
CDR3nt: TGCGCCAGCAGCCGGTACTGGACTAGCGGCCCAGGTGGGTTCTTC
CDR3aa: CASSRYWTSGPGGFF

d_gene: TRBD2
v_gene: TRBV4-2
j_gene: TRBJ2-5
abundance: -
CDR3nt: TGTGCCAGCAGCCAAGGAGTAGCGGGACGCCAAGAGACCCAGTACTTC
CDR3aa: CASSQGVAGRQETQYF

d_gene: TRBD2
v_gene: TRBV6-5
j_gene: TRBJ2-7
abundance: -
CDR3nt: TGTGCCAGCAGCCGGACTAGCGATACCGACGAGCAGTACTTC
CDR3aa: CASSRTSDTDEQYF

d_gene: -
v_gene: TRBV15
j_gene: TRBJ2-3
abundance: few
CDR3nt: TGTGCCACCAGCAGAGGCCCACAGGTTTCAGATACGCAGTATTTT
CDR3aa: CATSRGPQVSDTQYF

d_gene: TRBD1
v_gene: TRBV2
j_gene: TRBJ2-7
abundance: -
CDR3nt: TGTGCCAGCAGTAACCCGCCGGGACAGGGACCCTACGAGCAGTACTTC
CDR3aa: CASSNPPGQGPYEQYF

d_gene: TRBD2
v_gene: TRBV7-9
j_gene: TRBJ2-1
abundance: -
CDR3nt: TGTGCCAGCAGTTCCTTTGCGGGGGGGCTGAATGAGCAGTTCTTC
CDR3aa: CASSSFAGGLNEQFF

d_gene: TRBD1
v_gene: TRBV6-5
j_gene: TRBJ2-5
abundance: -
CDR3nt: TGTGCCAGCGGCTACAGGGGGCGCCTAGAGACCCAGTACTTC
CDR3aa: CASGYRGRLETQYF

d_gene: TRBD1
v_gene: TRBV9
j_gene: TRBJ1-6
abundance: once
CDR3nt: TGTGCCAGCAGCGCAGGGACAGGGGGCTCCTATAATTCACCCCTCCACTTT
CDR3aa: CASSAGTGGSYNSPLHF

d_gene: TRBD1
v_gene: TRBV10-1
j_gene: TRBJ1-1
abundance: -
CDR3nt: TGCGCCAGCAGTGAAAGTGGGACAGGGGGCGTTTTCTTT
CDR3aa: CASSESGTGGVFF

d_gene: TRBD2
v_gene: TRBV18
j_gene: TRBJ2-2
abundance: -
CDR3nt: TGTGCCAGCTCACCACCAACTAGCGGGAGGTATACCGGGGAGCTGTTTTTT
CDR3aa: CASSPPTSGRYTGELFF

d_gene: -
v_gene: TRBV9
j_gene: TRBJ1-2
abundance: once
CDR3nt: TGTGCCAGCAGCGTAGAGGGGGTGAGCTACACCTTC
CDR3aa: CASSVEGVSYTF

d_gene: TRBD1
v_gene: TRBV18
j_gene: TRBJ2-2
abundance: -
CDR3nt: TGTGCCAGCTCACCGCTCGGGGACAGCCACACCGGGGAGCTGTTTTTT
CDR3aa: CASSPLGDSHTGELFF

d_gene: -
v_gene: TRBV28
j_gene: TRBJ1-2
abundance: once
CDR3nt: TGTGCCAGCAGCGGCGGACAGCCGTTAGCTAACTATGGCTACACCTTC
CDR3aa: CASSGGQPLANYGYTF

d_gene: -
v_gene: TRBV5-1
j_gene: TRBJ1-2
abundance: -
CDR3nt: TGCGCCAGCAGCGCAGACACCACGTTATATAATGGCTACACCTTC
CDR3aa: CASSADTTLYNGYTF

d_gene: TRBD1
v_gene: TRBV29-1
j_gene: TRBJ2-1
abundance: -
CDR3nt: TGCAGCGCCCGGGACAGGGTAAAAAGGGAGCAGTTCTTC
CDR3aa: CSARDRVKREQFF

d_gene: -
v_gene: TRBV28
j_gene: TRBJ2-5
abundance: -
CDR3nt: TGTGCCAGCAGTCTCGGTCTTGGCGGGCGAGAGACCCAGTACTTC
CDR3aa: CASSLGLGGRETQYF

d_gene: TRBD1
v_gene: TRBV7-9
j_gene: TRBJ1-4
abundance: -
CDR3nt: TGTGCCAGCAGCTCACAGGGGGCGAACGAAAAACTGTTTTTT
CDR3aa: CASSSQGANEKLFF

d_gene: -
v_gene: TRBV23-1
j_gene: TRBJ2-7
abundance: once
CDR3nt: TGCGCCGGCAGTCAGGGAGGAGGGACCTACGAGCAGTACTTC
CDR3aa: CAGSQGGGTYEQYF

d_gene: -
v_gene: TRBV27
j_gene: TRBJ1-2
abundance: -
CDR3nt: TGTGCCAGCAGTTCAGCAGGGTATGGCTACACCTTC
CDR3aa: CASSSAGYGYTF

d_gene: TRBD2
v_gene: TRBV19
j_gene: TRBJ2-1
abundance: -
CDR3nt: TGTGCCAGTAGGTACCTAGCGGGCAACAATGAGCAGTTCTTC
CDR3aa: CASRYLAGNNEQFF

d_gene: TRBD1
v_gene: TRBV6-1
j_gene: TRBJ1-2
abundance: -
CDR3nt: TGTGCCAGCAGTGCCCGGGACAGGGGGGCCTATGGCTACACCTTC
CDR3aa: CASSARDRGAYGYTF

d_gene: -
v_gene: TRBV6-5
j_gene: TRBJ1-5
abundance: -
CDR3nt: TGTGCCAGCGGCGGGGTGGGTTTTGAGCCCCAGCATTTT
CDR3aa: CASGGVGFEPQHF

d_gene: TRBD1
v_gene: TRBV30
j_gene: TRBJ2-4
abundance: -
CDR3nt: TGTGCCTCGCCGGGACAGGGGCGAGTTCAGTACTTC
CDR3aa: CASPGQGRVQYF

d_gene: TRBD1
v_gene: TRBV6-5
j_gene: TRBJ1-2
abundance: -
CDR3nt: TGTGCCAGCAGTTACCTTGGTTTACAGGGGGCACGGGGCTACACCTTC
CDR3aa: CASSYLGLQGARGYTF

d_gene: -
v_gene: TRBV5-1
j_gene: TRBJ1-4
abundance: -
CDR3nt: TGCGCCAGCAGGCAGGGTAATGAAAAACTGTTTTTT
CDR3aa: CASRQGNEKLFF

d_gene: -
v_gene: TRBV7-6
j_gene: TRBJ2-5
abundance: -
CDR3nt: TGTGCCAGCAGCTTAGGACTCCAAGAGACCCAGTACTTC
CDR3aa: CASSLGLQETQYF

d_gene: TRBD1
v_gene: TRBV15
j_gene: TRBJ2-6
abundance: -
CDR3nt: TGTGCCACCAGCCGAGGTTATGGACAGGGAAGTTCTGGGGCCAACGTCCTGACTTTC
CDR3aa: CATSRGYGQGSSGANVLTF

d_gene: -
v_gene: TRBV5-1
j_gene: TRBJ1-4
abundance: -
CDR3nt: TGCGCCAGCAGCTCCGCGGGGCTTCAAGAAAAACTGTTTTTT
CDR3aa: CASSSAGLQEKLFF

d_gene: -
v_gene: TRBV5-4
j_gene: TRBJ2-7
abundance: -
CDR3nt: TGTGCCAGCAGCCCAGGCGGGGCTGGTGACTACGAGCAGTACTTC
CDR3aa: CASSPGGAGDYEQYF

d_gene: -
v_gene: TRBV28
j_gene: TRBJ1-3
abundance: -
CDR3nt: TGTGCCAGCAGTCCCTTCTCTGGAAACACCATATATTTT
CDR3aa: CASSPFSGNTIYF

d_gene: TRBD2
v_gene: TRBV4-1
j_gene: TRBJ2-7
abundance: -
CDR3nt: TGCGCCAGCAGCCTCGGCGGGGGGCCCTACGAGCAGTACTTC
CDR3aa: CASSLGGGPYEQYF

d_gene: TRBD2
v_gene: TRBV28
j_gene: TRBJ2-1
abundance: -
CDR3nt: TGTGCCAGCAGTGCGGGGGGATCCTACAATGAGCAGTTCTTC
CDR3aa: CASSAGGSYNEQFF

d_gene: TRBD1
v_gene: TRBV6-6
j_gene: TRBJ2-5
abundance: -
CDR3nt: TGTGCCAGCATCCGGGACAGGCAAGAGACCCAGTACTTC
CDR3aa: CASIRDRQETQYF

d_gene: TRBD1
v_gene: TRBV4-3
j_gene: TRBJ2-1
abundance: -
CDR3nt: TGCGCCAGCAGCCAAGGGGACAGGGACAATGAGCAGTTCTTC
CDR3aa: CASSQGDRDNEQFF